Listed below are T cell receptor beta chains from one sample, sequenced in a study of blood T cell repertoires in COVID-19. The method was immunoSEQ multiplex PCR; TCRdb's version includes in-frame clones alone and lacks a portion of them. The data hold some 260,000 clones, with around four fifths observed a single time. Sequencing was done on a sample of peripheral blood. These receptors were collected from a woman in her thirties or forties with active or convalescent COVID-19. Each CDR3 is given with its conserved first and last residue. A D gene is named only where the DNA matches it firmly. Rows give clone size only sometimes, using once, few, many, or a class for an expanded clone.

D gene	V gene	J gene	clone size	CDR3 DNA	CDR3 protein
.	TRBV18	TRBJ2-2	few	TGTGCCAGCTCATTGGACACCGCGAACACCGGGGAGCTGTTTTTT	CASSLDTANTGELFF
TRBD2	TRBV9	TRBJ2-1	few	TGTGCCAGCAGCACCCGGACTAGCGGGGTGAGAAATGAGCAGTTCTTC	CASSTRTSGVRNEQFF
TRBD1	TRBV30	TRBJ1-1	once	TGTGCCTGGAGTACTACAGGGGGCACTGAAGCTTTCTTT	CAWSTTGGTEAFF
.	TRBV5-1	TRBJ1-2	once	TGCGCCAGCAGCGGAGGGAACTATGGCTACACCTTC	CASSGGNYGYTF
.	TRBV9	TRBJ1-2	.	TGTGCCAGCAGCGAGGGTCTTCCGACGGGGGACTATGGCTACACCTTC	CASSEGLPTGDYGYTF
.	TRBV6-5	TRBJ1-6	few	TGTGCCAGCAAAGACAACCGACCGGCTTCACCCCTCCACTTT	CASKDNRPASPLHF
TRBD2	TRBV5-4	TRBJ2-2	.	TGTGCCAGCAGCTTGGGGACTAGTCGGACCGGGGAGCTGTTTTTT	CASSLGTSRTGELFF
.	TRBV11-3	TRBJ2-3	.	TGTGCCAGCAGCTTAGCGGGGACTGACACAGATACGCAGTATTTT	CASSLAGTDTDTQYF
.	TRBV24-1	TRBJ2-1	.	TGTGCCACCAGTGATGCCCAGGGCCCCAGAGGCTCCTACAATGAGCAGTTCTTC	CATSDAQGPRGSYNEQFF
TRBD1	TRBV6-5	TRBJ1-6	once	TGTGCCAGCAGCAGGGGACAGGGAGGGTCACCCCTCCACTTT	CASSRGQGGSPLHF
.	TRBV24-1	TRBJ2-3	.	TGTGCCACCAGGGGGCCCGGCACAGATACGCAGTATTTT	CATRGPGTDTQYF
TRBD1	TRBV5-1	TRBJ2-5	.	TGCGCCAGCAACTTCGCAGGGGGCCCTCAAGAGACCCAGTACTTC	CASNFAGGPQETQYF
TRBD2	TRBV4-1	TRBJ2-2	.	TGCGCCAGCAGCCAACCCGGGCTCCAGCGGGGGTTAGGCACCGGGGAGCTGTTTTTT	CASSQPGLQRGLGTGELFF
.	TRBV5-5	TRBJ2-7	once	TGTGCCAGCAGCTCCAGGGAAATTTCCTACGAGCAGTACTTC	CASSSREISYEQYF
.	TRBV15	TRBJ2-1	.	TGTGCCACCAGCAGAGCCCAGGGGCGGGGGCCTTTGAATGAGCAGTTCTTC	CATSRAQGRGPLNEQFF
TRBD2	TRBV28	TRBJ2-7	.	TGTGCCACCCGGGGGGTTGCCTCCTACGAGCAGTACTTC	CATRGVASYEQYF
TRBD1	TRBV7-3	TRBJ2-1	.	TGTGCCAGCAGCTTAGTTGGGACAGGGGCCGTTAATGAGCAGTTCTTC	CASSLVGTGAVNEQFF
.	TRBV19	TRBJ1-4	many	TGTGCCAGTAGTATACAGGGCCTCCAAGAAAAACTGTTTTTT	CASSIQGLQEKLFF
TRBD1	TRBV4-1	TRBJ1-1	.	TGCGCCAGCAGCCAAGACCGGGACAGGGGCACTGAAGCTTTCTTT	CASSQDRDRGTEAFF
TRBD1	TRBV19	TRBJ1-5	.	TGTGCCAGTAGTACCTCGACAGGGTGGGTCAATCAGCCCCAGCATTTT	CASSTSTGWVNQPQHF
.	TRBV6-5	TRBJ1-5	.	TGTGCCAGCAGTTACTCGAGGGTGGATCAGCCCCAGCATTTT	CASSYSRVDQPQHF
.	TRBV6-6	TRBJ1-1	.	TGTGCCAGCAGTTACTTAGGGGAGAACACTGAAGCTTTCTTT	CASSYLGENTEAFF
TRBD1	TRBV10-1	TRBJ1-6	.	TGCGCCAGCAGTGGACAGGGAGGTTCACCCCTCCACTTT	CASSGQGGSPLHF
.	TRBV30	TRBJ1-2	few	TGTGCCTGGTCTCCACGCGGGTCGGGATATGGCTACACCTTC	CAWSPRGSGYGYTF
TRBD2	TRBV7-2	TRBJ2-1	.	TGTGCCAGCAGCTTAGGACTAGCGGGGGGTTCGGAGTTCTTC	CASSLGLAGGSEFF
.	TRBV7-9	TRBJ1-6	.	TGTGCCAGCAGCTTAGACCCCGGACTGAAGTCACCCCTCCACTTT	CASSLDPGLKSPLHF
.	TRBV4-1	TRBJ2-2	.	TGCGCCAGCAGCCAAGATAAGGGGAAGGGGGCCGGGGAGCTGTTTTTT	CASSQDKGKGAGELFF
TRBD2	TRBV10-3	TRBJ2-5	.	TGTGCCATCAGTGAGTCAGGACTAGGCCCCCAAGAGACCCAGTACTTC	CAISESGLGPQETQYF
.	TRBV2	TRBJ1-1	.	TGTGCAGATTTGTTTGGACAGAACACTGAAGCTTTCTTT	CADLFGQNTEAFF
TRBD1	TRBV30	TRBJ1-2	.	TGTGCCTGGAGTCCGGACAGGGAGAAGGGCTACACCTTC	CAWSPDREKGYTF
TRBD2	TRBV3-1/TRBV3-2	TRBJ2-1	.	TGTGCCAGCAGCCTGGGGCGGGGGATAGGCAATGAGCAGTTCTTC	CASSLGRGIGNEQFF
.	TRBV27	TRBJ1-3	.	TGTGCCAGCAGTTTTACCAGCGATTTCTCTGGAAACACCATATATTTT	CASSFTSDFSGNTIYF
.	TRBV7-3	TRBJ1-1	.	TGTGCCAGCAGCTTCTCCGGGGGAAACACTGAAGCTTTCTTT	CASSFSGGNTEAFF
TRBD1	TRBV5-1	TRBJ1-3	.	TGCGCCAGCAGCTTGGACGGGACAGATCTAAACACCATATATTTT	CASSLDGTDLNTIYF
TRBD1	TRBV11-2	TRBJ1-2	.	TGTGCCAGCAGCACAAACCGGGACAGGGTTAACTATGGCTACACCTTC	CASSTNRDRVNYGYTF
.	TRBV19	TRBJ1-4	.	TGTGCCAGTAGCCATAATGAAAAACTGTTTTTT	CASSHNEKLFF
.	TRBV28	TRBJ1-1	.	TGTGCCAGCAGGGAATCTCCGGGGGGGCTGAAAGCTTTCTTT	CASRESPGGLKAFF
.	TRBV4-1	TRBJ1-6	.	TGCGCCAGCAGCCAACCACAGGCGAGACATTCACCCCTCCACTTT	CASSQPQARHSPLHF
TRBD1	TRBV7-8	TRBJ1-6	few	TGTGCCAGCACCCCGCGGACAGGGGATTCACCCCTCCACTTT	CASTPRTGDSPLHF
.	TRBV5-1	TRBJ1-5	.	TGCGCCAGCAGCTTGGGGGGAGAGGGTCAGCCCCAGCATTTT	CASSLGGEGQPQHF
TRBD1	TRBV11-1	TRBJ2-2	.	TGTGCCAGCAGCTTGACAGGGGGCCGGACCGGGGAGCTGTTTTTT	CASSLTGGRTGELFF
TRBD1	TRBV3-1/TRBV3-2	TRBJ2-7	.	TGTGCCAGCAGCCCCCAGGGACAGGGGGCCTACGAGCAGTACTTC	CASSPQGQGAYEQYF
.	TRBV13	TRBJ1-5	.	TGTGCCAGCAGGACAGCCTTAAGCAATCAGCCCCAGCATTTT	CASRTALSNQPQHF
.	TRBV19	TRBJ1-2	.	TGTGCCAGTAGGTTACAGCAGTCGACTAACTATGGCTACACCTTC	CASRLQQSTNYGYTF
TRBD2	TRBV3-1/TRBV3-2	TRBJ2-5	.	TGTGCCAGCAGCCATGTGGGCGGTAGCGGGGGGGCGGAGACCCAGTACTTC	CASSHVGGSGGAETQYF
TRBD1	TRBV5-4	TRBJ1-2	.	TGTGCCAGCAGCCGACAGGGTACGGACTATGGCTACACCTTC	CASSRQGTDYGYTF
TRBD1	TRBV28	TRBJ2-7	.	TGTGCCAGCACCATCTTACCCGGGACAGTCGACGAGCAGTACTTC	CASTILPGTVDEQYF
.	TRBV13	TRBJ1-4	.	TGTGCCAGCAGGGCATGGGGAGGGGCTGGCGAAAAACTGTTTTTT	CASRAWGGAGEKLFF
TRBD2	TRBV14	TRBJ2-3	once	TGTGCCAGCAGCCAAGGCCAGCGGGGGTTAGATACGCAGTATTTT	CASSQGQRGLDTQYF
.	TRBV29-1	TRBJ1-4	.	TGCAGCGTTGAAGGGATTGGGGGGGCGACTAATGAAAAACTGTTTTTT	CSVEGIGGATNEKLFF
TRBD1	TRBV5-4	TRBJ2-2	.	TGTGCCAGCAGCCCCGGGCAGGGGGCGACCGGGGAGCTGTTTTTT	CASSPGQGATGELFF
.	TRBV3-1/TRBV3-2	TRBJ2-5	.	TGTGCCAGCAGTGGGGGCCTAGTAGGAGAGACCCAGTACTTC	CASSGGLVGETQYF
.	TRBV10-3	TRBJ2-7	.	TGTGCCATCAGTGAGTCGTTGGTAGGAGGAATCCACGAGCAGTACTTC	CAISESLVGGIHEQYF
.	TRBV19	TRBJ1-1	once	TGTGCCAGTAGTATTGCGGAACAAGAACGCACTGAAGCTTTCTTT	CASSIAEQERTEAFF
.	TRBV5-1	TRBJ1-5	.	TGCGCCAGCAGCTTGGACGGGGGGTCAAATCAGCCCCAGCATTTT	CASSLDGGSNQPQHF
.	TRBV3-1/TRBV3-2	TRBJ2-6	.	TGTGCCAGCAGGGAGCTATCTGGGGCCAACGTCCTGACTTTC	CASRELSGANVLTF
.	TRBV6-2/TRBV6-3	TRBJ1-5	once	TGTGCCAGCAGTTACTCGAGAGTTAGCAATCAGCCCCAGCATTTT	CASSYSRVSNQPQHF
TRBD2	TRBV20-1	TRBJ2-7	.	TGCAGTGCTAGTAGGAGCGGGGGCTCCTACGAGCAGTACTTC	CSASRSGGSYEQYF
.	TRBV9	TRBJ1-1	.	TGTGCCAGCAGCCGGGGGGGTGTGACGGACACTGAAGCTTTCTTT	CASSRGGVTDTEAFF